This TCR beta chain derives from a study of shared clonotypes between healthy human individuals. TCRdb's table, derived via immunoSEQ multiplex PCR, lists solely in-frame clones and lacks some. The data show roughly 1,600,000 clones, 98% seen once. As for this clone: Its cognate antigen is unknown.

The CDR3 has 17 amino acids. The ends were cut back, 4 bases at V and 7 bases at J, with 27 bases in the middle. Germline V gene data show CDR1 as SGHRS and CDR2 as YFSETQ. Study-wide points: In several donors, about 5% of naive CD4 clonotypes appeared in common.

The genes are TRBV5-1 and TRBJ2-7; unclear D gene. The sample taken for sequencing was naive CD4+ T cells sorted from blood. Noted subset: CD45RA+ positively selected. This receptor was identified in a man aged 30 to 45 in good health. Written as DNA, the CDR3 is TGCGCCAGCAGCGATAGGGTGCCTAGTGGCGGTTATTCGGAGCAGTACTTC. It encodes CASSDRVPSGGYSEQYF.